This T cell receptor (beta chain) was captured in a study of T cells in Graves' hyperthyroidism and ophthalmopathy. Study-level results: Peripheral blood also featured most of the thyroid clonotypes expanded above 0.001.

The CDR3 consists of 14 residues. Trimming took 10 bases from V and 2 from J, leaving 18 bases between them. Germline V gene lookup returns CDR1 SEHNR and CDR2 FQNEAQ (reference sequence). This clonotype occurred a few times. The antigen remains unidentified. TCR beta CDR3 regions were amplified from RNA transcripts. In the first-round RT-PCR of the TCR CDR3, the HTBI primer set was used. TCRdb ran MiXCR on the multiplex PCR reads and lists one entry per CDR3 protein. The sample has about 380,000 distinct CDR3 sequences, approximately 13% seen once. Specimen: blood. The chain carries TRBV7-9 and TRBJ2-7; D perhaps matches TRBD1 (5 bases). The sequence was obtained from a young man with Graves' hyperthyroidism that later progressed to Graves' ophthalmopathy. The CDR3 sequence: CATPSAAGTYEQYF. In nucleotides, the CDR3 is TGTGCCACCCCCAGCGCGGCAGGGACCTACGAGCAGTACTTC. Supplemented by reference TRBV7-9 and TRBJ2-7, the full variable domain reads DTGVSQNPRHKITKRGQNVTFRCDPISEHNRLYWYRQTLGQGPEFLTYFQNEAQLEKSRLLSDRFSAERPKGSFSTLEIQRTEQGDSAMYLCATPSAAGTYEQYFGPGTRLTVT.